Below are 4 T cell receptor beta chains sequenced from a single sample in a study of blood T cell repertoires in COVID-19. Sequencing used immunoSEQ multiplex PCR; TCRdb keeps in-frame clones, though not all of them. Among around 310,000 clones listed, 75% to 95% were seen once. Specimen: peripheral blood. Receptors originate from a woman aged 25 to 45 with COVID-19, enrolled during active disease.

The chain has TRBV6-1 and TRBJ1-1; D might be TRBD1 (6 bases). CDR3 size: 18 residues. Germline loops: CDR1 MNHNS, CDR2 SASEGT. Deletions cut 1 base from V and 1 base from J, with 19 bases between. The CDR3 DNA is TGTGCCAGCAGTGAAGGAGGGGGATTTGTGAATGGGAACACTGAAGCTTTCTTT. Its protein is CASSEGGGFVNGNTEAFF.

This clone was seen just once. This rearrangement joins TRBV10-2 to TRBJ2-2; perhaps TRBD1 as D (6 bases). Deletions cut 11 bases from V and 0 bases from J, with 19 bases between. The CDR3 consists of 16 residues. CDR1 WSHSY and CDR2 SAAADI come from the germline V gene. CDR3: CAAKNRVSTNTGELFF. CDR3 in DNA: TGCGCCGCTAAAAACAGGGTTTCAACGAACACCGGGGAGCTGTTTTTT.

The V and J genes are TRBV7-3 and TRBJ2-2, with D maybe TRBD2 (5 bases). Trimming cost V 3 bases and J 0 bases, with 8 bases left between them. Germline CDR1 reads SGHTA; CDR2 reads FQGTGA. The CDR3 runs 15 residues. DNA for the CDR3: TGTGCCAGCAGCTTGATAGCGCCGAACACCGGGGAGCTGTTTTTT. Translated: CASSLIAPNTGELFF.

The rearrangement links TRBV11-3 to TRBJ2-1, with 8 bases identical to TRBD2. This CDR3 comprises 16 residues. The germline gives CDR1 SGHNT, CDR2 YENEEA. Trimming cost V 1 base and J 2 bases; bases outside gene matches: 4. In nucleotides, the CDR3 is TGTGCCAGCAGCTTAGCGGGAGGGCCCCCCTACAATGAGCAGTTCTTC. Encoded protein: CASSLAGGPPYNEQFF.